Each of the 22 T cell receptor beta chains below was sequenced from the same sample in a study of blood T cell repertoires in COVID-19. TCRdb's table, derived via immunoSEQ multiplex PCR, lists solely in-frame clones and lacks some. The sample lists about 270,000 clones; 89% were seen once. Sequencing used peripheral blood. These receptors originate from a man aged 45 to 65 with acute or convalescent COVID-19.

In DNA, the CDR3 is TGTGCCAGCAGTTACTCTTTTGGGGACAAGGGGTACGAGCAGTACTTC. Translating it yields CASSYSFGDKGYEQYF. V is TRBV6-5 and J is TRBJ2-7; D is possibly TRBD1 (6 bases). Trimming pared 0 bases from V and 4 bases from J, leaving 16 bases between. Germline V gene sequence: CDR1 MNHEY, CDR2 SVGAGI. The CDR3 runs 16 residues.

V is TRBV29-1 and J is TRBJ2-1, with 12 bases identical to TRBD2. This CDR3 has 14 residues. J gave up 9 bases and V 7 bases, and 10 bases lay outside the gene matches. From germline, CDR1 is SQVTM and CDR2 ANQGSEA. The CDR3: CSATLAGGRSEQFF. CDR3 coding DNA: TGCAGCGCTACCCTAGCGGGGGGGCGGAGTGAGCAGTTCTTC.

This clone was picked up a small number of times. This chain uses TRBV24-1 with TRBJ1-1; 7 nucleotides agree with TRBD1. The CDR3 is 14 amino acids. Germline CDR1 and CDR2: KGHDR and SFDVKD. The V and J ends lost 4 bases and 4 bases, in that order; junction bases with no gene match: 5. CDR3 coding DNA: TGTGCCACCAGTGAGACAGGGAAGGGCACTGAAGCTTTCTTT. This codes for CATSETGKGTEAFF.

This clone was recorded once. The chain employs TRBV7-2 and TRBJ2-1; D not certain. CDR1 and CDR2 from the germline V gene are SGHTA and FQGNSA. Trimming stripped 5 bases from V and 0 bases from J, with 5 bases between. CDR3 size: 13 residues. The CDR3 nucleotides are TGTGCCAGCAGCGCTAGCTCCTACAATGAGCAGTTCTTC. It yields the protein CASSASSYNEQFF.

This chain links TRBV7-3 with TRBJ2-1; no definite D call. This CDR3 is built from 11 residues. Germline values: CDR1 SGHTA, CDR2 FQGTGA. Trimming took off 6 bases at V and 7 bases at J, with 7 bases between the two ends. CDR3 nucleotides: TGTGCCAGCAGAGAGAATAATGAGCAGTTCTTC. Its translation: CASRENNEQFF.

The chain recombines TRBV7-9 with TRBJ2-7, with D unclear. Trimming took 4 bases from V and 7 from J, leaving 14 bases between them. This CDR3 spans 13 amino acids. Per germline, CDR1 SEHNR and CDR2 FQNEAQ (reference sequence). CDR3 nucleotide sequence: TGTGCCAGCAGCTCCCAGAGCGTCTGGGAGCAGTACTTC. It specifies CASSSQSVWEQYF.

The chain links TRBV5-8 to TRBJ1-2; 10 bases map to TRBD1. V was clipped by 3 bases and J by 3 bases; unmatched bases: 2. Germline CDR1 and CDR2: SGHTS and YDEGEE. CDR3 size: 14 residues. CDR3 protein: CASSSGTGDYGYTF. CDR3 nucleotides: TGTGCCAGCAGCTCCGGGACAGGGGACTATGGCTACACCTTC.

The chain is built from TRBV19 and TRBJ2-7; the D gene is possibly TRBD1 (5 bases). The CDR3 consists of 14 residues. Germline lookup yields CDR1 LNHDA and CDR2 SQIVND (reference sequence). Trimming removed 7 bases at V and 6 bases at J, with 19 bases between. CDR3 sequence reads: CASTPAGRGPEQYF. The CDR3 DNA sequence: TGTGCCAGTACCCCGGCAGGAAGGGGTCCCGAGCAGTACTTC.

The chain has TRBV19 and TRBJ1-2; 9 nucleotides line up with TRBD1. CDR3 length: 16 amino acids. CDR1 is LNHDA and CDR2 is SQIVND in the germline V gene (reference sequence). V was pared by 5 bases and J by 2 bases, with 9 bases of the junction left unmatched. This chain's CDR3 is CASSPHRDRANYGYTF. The DNA for the CDR3 is TGTGCCAGTAGTCCCCACCGGGACAGGGCCAACTATGGCTACACCTTC.

V and J are TRBV11-2 and TRBJ2-4, with a tentative D call TRBD2 (6 bases). Trimming pared 4 bases from V and 7 bases from J, leaving 11 bases between. This CDR3 is 13 amino acids long. Germline V lookup: CDR1 SGHAT, CDR2 FQNNGV. In nucleotides, the CDR3 is TGTGCCAGCAGCTCGGGACTCGGGAACATTCAGTACTTC. It translates to CASSSGLGNIQYF.

V and J are TRBV29-1 and TRBJ2-6; D gene uncertain. Germline CDR1 reads SQVTM; CDR2 reads ANQGSEA. The CDR3 spans 16 residues. Trimming pared 6 bases from V and 0 bases from J, leaving 15 bases between. The CDR3 nucleotides read TGCAGCGTCTCTTCGGCACAGACCTCTGGGGCCAACGTCCTGACTTTC. Protein sequence: CSVSSAQTSGANVLTF.

This chain links TRBV5-6 with TRBJ2-7; 9 bases are a match to TRBD1. The length of the CDR3 is 17 residues. CDR1 SGHDT and CDR2 YYEEEE come from the germline V gene. V dropped 6 bases and J dropped 1; count of bases not matched to a gene: 14. As DNA, the CDR3 is TGTGCCAGCACCTGGGGGCGAATGGGGACAGGGTCCTACGAGCAGTACTTC. It specifies CASTWGRMGTGSYEQYF.

The rearrangement links TRBV5-4 to TRBJ1-1; the D gene is possibly TRBD1 (5 bases). The CDR3 length is 15 residues. In germline, CDR1 is SGHNT, CDR2 YYREEE (reference sequence). Trimming cost V 3 bases and J 4 bases, with 16 bases left between them. CDR3 amino acids: CASSSWSSGITEAFF. The CDR3 DNA sequence: TGTGCCAGCAGCTCATGGAGTTCAGGGATCACTGAAGCTTTCTTT.

The chain joins TRBV27 to TRBJ2-2; weak D call: TRBD2 (6 bases). The CDR3 length is 14 residues. Per germline, CDR1 MNHEY and CDR2 SMNVEV (reference sequence). The V end was cut by 4 bases, the J end by 4 bases, with 10 bases between. CDR3 bases: TGTGCCAGCAGTTGGGACTCTAGCACCGGGGAGCTGTTTTTT. Its protein is CASSWDSSTGELFF.

The rearrangement joins TRBV11-3 to TRBJ2-7, with TRBD1 matching 10 bases. This CDR3 comprises 14 residues. J gave up 7 bases and V 5 bases, and 8 bases lay outside the gene matches. The germline V gene has CDR1 SGHNT and CDR2 YENEEA. The CDR3 coding sequence is TGTGCCAGCAGCGCGACAGGGGGCTCGGGGGAGCAGTACTTC. Translated: CASSATGGSGEQYF.

This chain uses TRBV10-3 with TRBJ1-2; D uncertain. Germline CDR1 reads ENHRY; CDR2 reads SYGVKD. Trimming cost V 6 bases and J 6 bases, with 17 bases left between them. The CDR3 runs 14 residues. The CDR3 DNA sequence: TGTGCCATCAGCCTCTCCGAAGGAGGAAATGGCTACACCTTC. Its translation is CAISLSEGGNGYTF.

This rearrangement joins TRBV20-1 to TRBJ2-3; D is uncertain. Germline CDR1 and CDR2: DFQATT and SNEGSKA (reference sequence). The CDR3 extends over 10 amino acids. Trimming removed 7 bases at V and 6 bases at J, with 8 bases between. For the CDR3, the DNA is TGCAGTGGATGGGCTGATACGCAGTATTTT. It translates to CSGWADTQYF.

This clone was seen just once. J is TRBJ2-7 and V is TRBV18; 7 bases are a match to TRBD1. J gave up 3 bases and V 3 bases, and 5 bases lay outside the gene matches. The CDR3 sequence is 14 residues long. Germline V gene sequence: CDR1 KGHSH, CDR2 LQKENI. The CDR3 is CASSPATGHYEQYF. The CDR3 region has the DNA TGTGCCAGCTCACCGGCGACAGGGCACTACGAGCAGTACTTC.

The genes are TRBV7-2 and TRBJ2-7; 12 nucleotides agree with TRBD2. Unmatched junction bases numbered 13, after V lost 5 bases and J lost 5 bases. The CDR3 totals 17 residues. Germline V gene lookup returns CDR1 SGHTA and CDR2 FQGNSA. The CDR3 bases are TGTGCCAGCAGCCAAGAGGGGGTGGGACTAGCGGGCCACGAGCAGTACTTC. Its translation: CASSQEGVGLAGHEQYF. Filled out from reference TRBV7-2 and TRBJ2-7, the complete variable domain reads GAGVSQSPSNKVTEKGKDVELRCDPISGHTALYWYRQSLGQGLEFLIYFQGNSAPDKSGLPSDRFSAERTGGSVSTLTIQRTQQEDSAVYLCASSQEGVGLAGHEQYFGPGTRLTVT.

This rearrangement joins TRBV27 to TRBJ1-2, with D possibly matching TRBD1 (6 bases). The CDR3 length is 12 residues. CDR1 is MNHEY, CDR2 SMNVEV, per germline (reference sequence). Trimming removed 5 bases from V and 5 bases from J, with 9 bases in between. The CDR3 here is CASSPQGYGYTF. The DNA of the CDR3 is TGTGCCAGCAGTCCACAGGGTTATGGCTACACCTTC.

This rearrangement joins TRBV19 to TRBJ2-7, with 11 bases matching TRBD1. CDR3 length: 17 residues. Germline V gene lookup returns CDR1 LNHDA and CDR2 SQIVND (reference sequence). V shed 5 bases, J shed 1 base, and the junction held 10 bases outside the gene matches. Here the CDR3 DNA reads TGTGCCAGTAGTCCCGGGGTCCGGGACAGGGGGTCCTACGAGCAGTACTTC. The encoded protein is CASSPGVRDRGSYEQYF.

This chain uses TRBV10-3 with TRBJ1-3; D gene unclear. The CDR3 spans 14 residues. The germline V and J ends were trimmed by 7 bases and 0 bases, with 10 bases remaining between them. Germline loops: CDR1 ENHRY, CDR2 SYGVKD. The CDR3 reads CAINARSSGNTIYF. In nucleotides, the CDR3 is TGTGCCATCAATGCGAGAAGCTCTGGAAACACCATATATTTT.